The next 28 T cell receptor beta chains were all read from a single sample in a study of STAT5B mutations in CD4+ large granular lymphocyte leukemia (dated by TCRdb to about 2022). The protocol used for the library was the immunoSEQ multiplex PCR assay. TCRdb carries this immuneACCESS record with in-frame sequences only. Its versions omit some clonotypes, under half of them owing to an unresolved V gene in the studies checked, with the rest unexplained. For this sample there are about 25,000 clones; about 79% appear just once. The ten largest account for less than 10% of the sample. The sequencing input was CD4+ T cells from blood buffy coats. The receptors shown here come from a human donor in good health.

V is TRBV4-2 and J is TRBJ2-2, with TRBD2 as a possible D gene (5 bases). V was cut by 6 bases and J by 0 bases, with 17 bases left in between. The V gene's germline CDR1 is LGHNA and CDR2 YNFKEQ. The CDR3 is made up of 17 amino acids. This chain's CDR3 is CASRPLLQRTNTGELFF. The CDR3 nucleotides are TGTGCCAGCAGACCCCTTTTACAGCGGACGAACACCGGGGAGCTGTTTTTT.

This chain uses TRBV2 with TRBJ2-3; TRBD1 matches at 8 bases. CDR1 SNHLY and CDR2 FYNNEI come from the germline V gene. The CDR3 is 13 amino acids. V lost 11 bases and J lost 0; bases outside the gene matches: 4. In nucleotides, the CDR3 is TGTGCCTGGACAGGGTCTAGCACAGATACGCAGTATTTT. This translates into CAWTGSSTDTQYF.

CDR3 protein: CASIKRLGVPYEQYV. The CDR3 nucleotides are TGTGCCAGCATCAAAAGGTTAGGGGTCCCCTACGAGCAGTACGTC. This rearrangement joins TRBV6-7 to TRBJ2-7, with D possibly matching TRBD1 (5 bases). TRBV6-7 is labeled an ORF, and its function is uncertain. There are 15 residues in the CDR3. V lost 7 bases, J lost 2 bases, and 18 bases lay in between.

This clone has more than one count but fewer than ten. DNA for the CDR3: TGTGCCAGCAGCTCTAGGATAGCGGGAGGGCTAAATGAGCAGTTCTTC. It yields the protein CASSSRIAGGLNEQFF. The rearrangement joins TRBV7-3 to TRBJ2-1, with 11 bases lining up with TRBD2. Germline-derived CDR1 and CDR2 are SGHTA and FQGTGA. The CDR3 runs 16 residues. With V trimmed by 4 bases and J by 7 bases, 9 bases remained unmatched.

This rearrangement joins TRBV5-5 to TRBJ2-1; D perhaps matches TRBD1 (6 bases). CDR1 is SGHKS and CDR2 is YYEKEE in the germline V gene (reference sequence). This CDR3 is built from 15 residues. Trimming left V 2 bases short and J 1 base short, with 10 bases between. The CDR3 sequence is CASSFRDTSYNEQFF. The CDR3 DNA is TGTGCCAGCAGCTTCCGGGACACATCCTACAATGAGCAGTTCTTC.

V and J are TRBV10-2 and TRBJ1-5; D not resolved. Trimming took off 2 bases at V and 0 bases at J, with 5 bases between the two ends. This CDR3 has 14 residues. Germline V CDR1 and CDR2: WSHSY, SAAADI. CDR3 DNA sequence: TGCGCCAGCAGTGAGACAGATAGCAATCAGCCCCAGCATTTT. It codes for CASSETDSNQPQHF.

This clone was recorded a few times. The V gene is TRBV28, the J gene TRBJ1-6; the D is unclear. Trimming pared 2 bases from V and 8 bases from J, leaving 16 bases between. This CDR3 region has 16 residues. The germline CDR1 and CDR2 sequences are MDHEN and SYDVKM. The CDR3 nucleotides are TGTGCCAGCAGTTTACGCCGGTTAGGGTTTTATTCACCCCTCCACTTT. Its protein product is CASSLRRLGFYSPLHF. Drawing the rest from reference TRBV28 and TRBJ1-6, the complete variable domain is DVKVTQSSRYLVKRTGEKVFLECVQDMDHENMFWYRQDPGLGLRLIYFSYDVKMKEKGDIPEGYSVSREKKERFSLILESASTNQTSMYLCASSLRRLGFYSPLHFGNGTRLTVT.

The chain is built from TRBV5-6 and TRBJ1-5; D remains ambiguous. V lost 4 bases to trimming and J lost 4 bases, with 12 bases between them. CDR1 is SGHDT and CDR2 is YYEEEE in the germline V gene. The CDR3 totals 14 residues. The CDR3 region has the DNA TGTGCCAGCAGCCACATGTGGGAGAATCAGCCCCAGCATTTT. Its translation is CASSHMWENQPQHF.

This sequence joins TRBV19 and TRBJ2-2, with D hard to call. V was clipped by 6 bases and J by 4 bases, with 12 bases between them. Germline V gene sequence: CDR1 LNHDA, CDR2 SQIVND (reference sequence). The CDR3 sequence is 14 residues long. The CDR3 region is CASSKGKPTGELFF. In DNA, the CDR3 is TGTGCCAGTAGCAAAGGGAAGCCCACCGGGGAGCTGTTTTTT.

The chain carries TRBV4-2 and TRBJ2-3, with D unresolved. CDR3 length: 17 amino acids. Trimming removed 0 bases at V and 2 bases at J, with 15 bases between. The germline V gene encodes CDR1 LGHNA and CDR2 YNFKEQ. The DNA of the CDR3 is TGTGCCAGCAGCCAAGAGCGGACGCAGCGTTACACAGATACGCAGTATTTT. This gives the protein CASSQERTQRYTDTQYF.

This chain joins TRBV5-5 and TRBJ1-4; D uncertain. Germline V lookup: CDR1 SGHKS, CDR2 YYEKEE (reference sequence). The V and J ends lost 2 bases and 6 bases respectively, with 14 bases between them. The CDR3 runs 15 residues. CDR3 residues: CASSFEEGGYEKLFF. CDR3 bases: TGTGCCAGCAGCTTTGAAGAGGGAGGTTATGAAAAACTGTTTTTT. The full variable domain, its missing parts supplied by reference TRBV5-5 and TRBJ1-4, is DAGVTQSPTHLIKTRGQQVTLRCSPISGHKSVSWYQQVLGQGPQFIFQYYEKEERGRGNFPDRFSARQFPNYSSELNVNALLLGDSALYLCASSFEEGGYEKLFFGSGTQLSVL.

The chain employs TRBV6-1 and TRBJ1-1; a weak D match, TRBD1 (5 bases). This CDR3 has 12 residues. V dropped 10 bases and J dropped 1 base, with 10 bases sitting between them. Germline V lookup: CDR1 MNHNS, CDR2 SASEGT. The CDR3 loop is CATDRKNTEAFF. CDR3 nucleotide sequence: TGTGCCACCGACAGAAAGAACACTGAAGCTTTCTTT.

The CDR3 region has the DNA TGCGCCAGCAGCTTGGCCGCCAGGGTCCCCGGGGAGCTGTTTTTT. Its translation is CASSLAARVPGELFF. The rearrangement joins TRBV5-1 to TRBJ2-2; D possibly corresponds to TRBD1 (5 bases). CDR3 length: 15 residues. Per germline, CDR1 SGHRS and CDR2 YFSETQ. V lost 0 bases and J 6 bases, leaving 12 bases between the germline ends.

J is TRBJ1-1 and V is TRBV19; D unresolved. The CDR3 extends over 11 amino acids. Germline V lookup: CDR1 LNHDA, CDR2 SQIVND (reference sequence). The ends were cut back, 9 bases at V and 10 bases at J, with 15 bases in the middle. CDR3 region: CASWTRRRAFF. For the CDR3, the DNA is TGTGCCAGCTGGACTAGGCGGCGAGCTTTCTTT.

The sample holds a few counts of this clone. J is TRBJ1-1 and V is TRBV19, with D unresolved. The CDR3 sequence is 14 residues long. The germline V and J ends were trimmed by 2 bases and 6 bases, with 13 bases remaining between them. CDR1 is LNHDA and CDR2 is SQIVND in the germline V gene (reference sequence). The CDR3 region is CASSIMFGNPEAFF. The CDR3 bases are TGTGCCAGTAGTATAATGTTCGGCAACCCTGAAGCTTTCTTT.

The V call is TRBV2, the J call TRBJ2-2, with D perhaps TRBD1 or TRBD2 (5 bases each). V was clipped by 2 bases and J by 5 bases, with 12 bases between them. This CDR3 comprises 15 residues. Germline loops: CDR1 SNHLY, CDR2 FYNNEI. The CDR3 reads CASSERGRRTGELFF. The CDR3 nucleotides read TGTGCCAGCAGTGAAAGGGGACGACGGACCGGGGAGCTGTTTTTT.

This chain joins TRBV5-1 and TRBJ2-4; 9 positions agree with TRBD2. V lost 0 bases, J lost 7 bases, and 2 bases stayed unmatched. This CDR3 comprises 14 residues. In germline, CDR1 is SGHRS, CDR2 YFSETQ. The CDR3 DNA sequence: TGCGCCAGCAGCTTGGACCTAGCGGGGAACATTCAGTACTTC. Translation gives CASSLDLAGNIQYF.

This clone was observed once. The chain is built from TRBV28 and TRBJ1-1; D perhaps matches TRBD1 (6 bases). Trimming shortened V by 7 bases and J by 4 bases, and 16 bases separated the two germline ends. The length of the CDR3 is 14 residues. Germline V gene data show CDR1 as MDHEN and CDR2 as SYDVKM. CDR3 in amino acids: CASILGGEGTEAFF. DNA of the CDR3: TGTGCCAGCATCTTAGGGGGGGAAGGCACTGAAGCTTTCTTT.

This chain uses TRBV7-9 with TRBJ1-2; no reliable D call. The germline CDR1 and CDR2 sequences are SEHNR and FQNEAQ (reference sequence). V lost 4 bases, J lost 2 bases, and 11 bases lay in between. This CDR3 region has 14 residues. The DNA of the CDR3 is TGTGCCAGCAGCTCCATTTTCCGGAACTATGGCTACACCTTC. This codes for CASSSIFRNYGYTF. Variable domain in full (rest from reference TRBV7-9 and TRBJ1-2): DTGVSQNPRHKITKRGQNVTFRCDPISEHNRLYWYRQTLGQGPEFLTYFQNEAQLEKSRLLSDRFSAERPKGSFSTLEIQRTEQGDSAMYLCASSSIFRNYGYTFGSGTRLTVV.

The chain carries TRBV7-6 and TRBJ2-7; 9 positions agree with TRBD2. CDR1 and CDR2 (germline): SGHVS, FNYEAQ. The V gene end was trimmed by 5 bases and the J gene end by 4 bases; junction bases not matched to a gene: 9. The CDR3 has 15 amino acids. In DNA, the CDR3 is TGTGCCAGCAGCATTCGGGCTAGCGGGATTTACGAGCAGTACTTC. Its translation is CASSIRASGIYEQYF.

The chain has TRBV5-1 and TRBJ2-5; a possible D gene is TRBD1 (7 bases). Germline lookup yields CDR1 SGHRS and CDR2 YFSETQ. The CDR3 length is 16 residues. Trimming cost V 3 bases and J 1 base, with 16 bases left between them. The CDR3, as DNA: TGCGCCAGCAGCTACACGCGGGACAGCCCCCAAGAGACCCAGTACTTC. Amino acids: CASSYTRDSPQETQYF. Using reference TRBV5-1 and TRBJ2-5 for the parts outside the CDR3, the full variable domain is KAGVTQTPRYLIKTRGQQVTLSCSPISGHRSVSWYQQTPGQGLQFLFEYFSETQRNKGNFPGRFSGRQFSNSRSEMNVSTLELGDSALYLCASSYTRDSPQETQYFGPGTRLLVL.

The V call is TRBV28, the J call TRBJ1-1; D unresolved. This CDR3 comprises 13 residues. The V end was cut by 6 bases, the J end by 4 bases, with 12 bases between. Germline V lookup: CDR1 MDHEN, CDR2 SYDVKM. The CDR3: CASSLGLSTEAFF. In nucleotides, the CDR3 is TGTGCCAGCAGCCTAGGGTTAAGCACTGAAGCTTTCTTT.

The chain uses TRBV7-2 and TRBJ1-3; D ambiguous. Germline loops: CDR1 SGHTA, CDR2 FQGNSA. Trimming left V 5 bases short and J 7 bases short, with 15 bases between. CDR3 length: 14 residues. CDR3 DNA sequence: TGTGCCAGCAGCAGTACAATAGGATGGAACACCATATATTTT. Translating it yields CASSSTIGWNTIYF. Looking up the rest from reference TRBV7-2 and TRBJ1-3 gives the full variable domain: GAGVSQSPSNKVTEKGKDVELRCDPISGHTALYWYRQSLGQGLEFLIYFQGNSAPDKSGLPSDRFSAERTGGSVSTLTIQRTQQEDSAVYLCASSSTIGWNTIYFGEGSWLTVV.

This chain connects TRBV10-3 to TRBJ1-2, with TRBD1 as a possible D gene (6 bases). Germline CDR1 is ENHRY and CDR2 is SYGVKD. CDR3 length equals 13 residues. V was trimmed by 10 bases and J by 2 bases, leaving 14 bases between them. CDR3 sequence: CATRPDRNYGYTF. Written as DNA, the CDR3 is TGTGCCACGAGACCAGACAGGAACTATGGCTACACCTTC.

The chain links TRBV7-9 to TRBJ1-5; a weak D match, TRBD1 (6 bases). The CDR3 runs to 17 residues. V lost 1 base and J lost 7, with 20 bases in between. Germline V gene lookup returns CDR1 SEHNR and CDR2 FQNEAQ (reference sequence). The CDR3 DNA reads TGTGCCAGCAGCTTAGAAGAGGTGGGGGGGCGCCGCCAGCCCCAGCATTTT. Translation gives CASSLEEVGGRRQPQHF.

The table lists this clone with a few counts. Distinct nucleotide sequences in the sample also encode this CDR3. The chain uses TRBV7-9 and TRBJ1-1; 10 nucleotides line up with TRBD1. The CDR3 runs to 15 residues. The V gene end was trimmed by 2 bases and the J gene end by 5 bases; junction bases not matched to a gene: 5. Germline CDR1 SEHNR, CDR2 FQNEAQ (reference sequence). CDR3 coding DNA: TGTGCCAGCAGCTTACCGGGACAGGGGCAAACTGAAGCTTTCTTT. This codes for CASSLPGQGQTEAFF.

The chain joins TRBV5-1 to TRBJ1-2; tentative D call: TRBD1 (5 bases). Per germline, CDR1 SGHRS and CDR2 YFSETQ. The CDR3 sequence is 15 residues long. Trimming took off 0 bases at V and 4 bases at J, with 13 bases between the two ends. CDR3 residues: CASSLEYAGSYGYTF. The CDR3 DNA reads as TGCGCCAGCAGCTTGGAATATGCAGGGAGCTATGGCTACACCTTC.

The rearrangement joins TRBV4-3 to TRBJ1-4, with 10 bases that match TRBD1. The CDR3 has 14 amino acids. CDR1 and CDR2 from the germline V gene are LGHNA and YSLEER. V shed 1 base, J shed 10 bases, and the junction held 3 bases outside the gene matches. CDR3: CASSQGQGAGKLFF. CDR3 DNA: TGCGCCAGCAGCCAAGGACAGGGGGCCGGAAAACTGTTTTTT.